One sample yielded the 21 T cell receptor beta chains listed below, sequenced in a study of identical twins (dated by TCRdb to between 2015 and 2016). The library was built by means of 5' RACE. The sequencer was an Illumina HiSeq 2000. The public reads were quality trimmed at Q25 with fastp and then assembled into clones with MiXCR by TCRdb, keeping productive beta chains. One record per CDR3 amino acid sequence lists the most common genes and DNA. The sample yields 240,000 or so distinct CDR3 sequences; roughly 13% were counted once. The ten largest clones add up to roughly 4% of the sample. The same specimen was also included in a second study, on yellow fever vaccine responses in identical twins.

The source material was memory (CD45RO+) T cells sorted from blood. The meaning of the sample's cell subset or site label: CD45RO+ enriched T cells. The receptors stem from a woman aged 18 to 35 in good health.

This clonotype was picked up many times. The V gene is TRBV12-3 or TRBV12-4, the J gene TRBJ1-2; TRBD1 matches at 7 bases. The CDR3 is 14 amino acids. V trimming: 5 bases; J trimming: 3 bases; junction bases outside the gene matches: 6. The CDR3 nucleotides read TGTGCCAGCAGTGCAGACAGGGCTGACTATGGCTACACCTTC. The encoded protein is CASSADRADYGYTF.

A few counts support this clonotype. The chain couples TRBV4-2 to TRBJ2-1, with 12 positions matching TRBD1. J gave up 6 bases and V 4 bases, and 13 bases lay outside the gene matches. The CDR3 covers 18 residues. Germline CDR1 is LGHNA and CDR2 is YNFKEQ. The CDR3 sequence: CASSRDFSGTGGFNEQFF. The CDR3 region has the DNA TGTGCCAGCAGCCGGGACTTTTCGGGGACAGGGGGCTTCAATGAGCAGTTCTTC.

V gene TRBV10-3 combines with J gene TRBJ2-7; 8 bases are a match to TRBD1. The germline V gene has CDR1 ENHRY and CDR2 SYGVKD. With V trimmed by 6 bases and J by 6 bases, 7 bases remained unmatched. This CDR3 has 13 residues. The CDR3 loop is CAISQGAGGEQYF. For the CDR3, the DNA is TGTGCCATCAGCCAGGGGGCCGGGGGCGAGCAGTACTTC.

This clonotype was counted between two and nine times. The chain combines TRBV6-5 with TRBJ1-5, with 7 bases identical to TRBD1. The V segment lost 4 bases and the J segment 6 bases; nucleotides outside the gene matches: 6. The CDR3 covers 14 residues. Germline CDR1 MNHEY, CDR2 SVGAGI. The CDR3 bases are TGTGCCAGCAGTTGGACGGGACAGACTCAGCCCCAGCATTTT. This codes for CASSWTGQTQPQHF.

The chain joins TRBV11-2 to TRBJ2-1, with 12 bases matching TRBD1. V gave up 1 base and J gave up 0 bases; unmatched junction bases: 10. Germline CDR1 SGHAT, CDR2 FQNNGV. This CDR3 has 20 amino acids. The CDR3: CASSLVWDRGPRSSYNEQFF. The CDR3 bases are TGTGCCAGCAGCTTAGTATGGGACAGGGGGCCCCGTAGCTCCTACAATGAGCAGTTCTTC.

The chain employs TRBV7-2 and TRBJ2-1, with a tentative D call TRBD1 (6 bases). V was pared by 6 bases and J by 3 bases, with 15 bases between. There are 15 residues in the CDR3. CDR1 and CDR2 from the germline V gene are SGHTA and FQGNSA. CDR3 in amino acids: CASSKGGSNYNEQFF. The CDR3 DNA follows: TGTGCCAGCAGTAAAGGGGGTAGCAACTACAATGAGCAGTTCTTC.

Only a few counts were recorded for this clonotype. The junction shows a germline mismatch at one end, possibly a read error. The chain links TRBV20-1 to TRBJ1-2; D uncertain. This CDR3 region has 10 residues. Germline V gene lookup returns CDR1 DFQATT and CDR2 SNEGSKA (reference sequence). As DNA, the CDR3 is TGCAGTGCTAGAGAGGGCATTACGTCCTTC. Amino acids: CSAREGITSF.

At least ten counts were recorded for this clonotype. The chain combines TRBV12-3 or TRBV12-4 with TRBJ2-2; 7 bases map to TRBD2. V lost 6 bases and J lost 0; bases outside the gene matches: 4. CDR3 length: 15 amino acids. The CDR3 is CASRVAGSNTGELFF. In DNA, the CDR3 is TGTGCCAGCAGGGTAGCGGGTTCGAACACCGGGGAGCTGTTTTTT.

This clonotype was detected only a few times. The chain carries TRBV7-2 and TRBJ1-1, with TRBD1 identical over 7 bases. Trimming cost V 6 bases and J 7 bases; bases outside gene matches: 14. The germline CDR1 and CDR2 sequences are SGHTA and FQGNSA. The CDR3 runs to 15 residues. CDR3 protein: CASRVEGGRQGEAFF. CDR3 coding DNA: TGTGCCAGCAGAGTAGAGGGTGGTAGACAGGGTGAAGCTTTCTTT. Full variable domain (outside the CDR3, taken from reference TRBV7-2 and TRBJ1-1): GAGVSQSPSNKVTEKGKDVELRCDPISGHTALYWYRQSLGQGLEFLIYFQGNSAPDKSGLPSDRFSAERTGGSVSTLTIQRTQQEDSAVYLCASRVEGGRQGEAFFGQGTRLTVV.

This clonotype was detected a few times. The chain combines TRBV27 with TRBJ2-4, with D hard to call. Trimming removed 4 bases from V and 0 bases from J, with 16 bases in between. Germline values: CDR1 MNHEY, CDR2 SMNVEV (reference sequence). The CDR3 consists of 17 residues. CDR3 region: CASSYLEEILAKNIQYF. CDR3 DNA sequence: TGTGCCAGCAGTTATTTAGAGGAGATTCTAGCCAAAAACATTCAGTACTTC.

V usage is TRBV24-1 and J usage is TRBJ2-7; the D call may be TRBD1 or TRBD2 (5 bases each). The CDR3 has 15 amino acids. Deletions cut 4 bases from V and 2 bases from J, with 14 bases between. CDR1 and CDR2 from the germline V gene are KGHDR and SFDVKD. The DNA for the CDR3 is TGTGCCACCAGTGACCCAGGGACGGACCCCTACGAGCAGTACTTC. Translating gives CATSDPGTDPYEQYF.

This chain joins TRBV28 and TRBJ2-3, with D possibly being TRBD1 (5 bases). The CDR3 spans 13 residues. The germline V gene encodes CDR1 MDHEN and CDR2 SYDVKM. V shed 10 bases and J shed 4 bases, with 15 bases lying between them. In nucleotides, the CDR3 is TGTGCCATCAGATCCCAGGGCGCAGATACGCAGTATTTT. Translating it yields CAIRSQGADTQYF.

A few counts support this clonotype. The chain has TRBV10-3 and TRBJ2-7; 7 bases line up with TRBD1. The CDR3 length is 13 residues. With V trimmed by 9 bases and J by 0 bases, 5 bases remained unmatched. Germline V CDR1 and CDR2: ENHRY, SYGVKD. The CDR3 sequence is CAINRGYSYEQYF. CDR3 DNA: TGTGCCATTAACAGGGGATACTCCTACGAGCAGTACTTC.

The CDR3, as DNA: TGCAGTGCTGAGACTGACAGGGGGATCTACGAGCAGTACTTC. Its protein product is CSAETDRGIYEQYF. The chain has TRBV20-1 and TRBJ2-7; 9 nucleotides line up with TRBD1. The CDR3 spans 14 residues. Germline assignment: CDR1 DFQATT and CDR2 SNEGSKA (reference sequence). Trimming at V came to 5 bases and at J to 3 bases, leaving 8 bases not matched to a gene.

This clonotype has at least ten counts. This chain joins TRBV5-1 and TRBJ2-1, with 13 positions matching TRBD2. Germline CDR1 and CDR2: SGHRS and YFSETQ. The CDR3 extends over 16 amino acids. V lost 4 bases, J lost 3 bases, and 4 bases stayed unmatched. In DNA form, the CDR3 reads TGCGCCAGCAGCCCGGGACTAGCGGGGATCTACAATGAGCAGTTCTTC. As protein: CASSPGLAGIYNEQFF.

This clonotype was detected only a few times. This chain connects TRBV7-8 to TRBJ2-1, with D perhaps TRBD1 or TRBD2 (5 bases each). The CDR3 is made up of 15 amino acids. V was trimmed by 5 bases and J by 3 bases, leaving 14 bases between them. From germline, CDR1 is SGHVS and CDR2 FQNEAQ. The CDR3 loop reads CASSQGPILYNEQFF. Written as DNA, the CDR3 is TGTGCCAGCAGCCAGGGACCTATCCTCTACAATGAGCAGTTCTTC. Full variable domain (outside the CDR3, taken from reference TRBV7-8 and TRBJ2-1): GAGVSQSPRYKVAKRGQDVALRCDPISGHVSLFWYQQALGQGPEFLTYFQNEAQLDKSGLPSDRFFAERPEGSVSTLKIQRTQQEDSAVYLCASSQGPILYNEQFFGPGTRLTVL.

This clonotype has a count of ten or more. This chain uses TRBV11-2 with TRBJ2-5; 12 bases line up with TRBD1. The CDR3 spans 16 residues. CDR1 and CDR2 (germline): SGHAT, FQNNGV. V dropped 0 bases and J dropped 4; count of bases not matched to a gene: 3. The CDR3 loop reads CASSLDGTGGRETQYF. The DNA for the CDR3 is TGTGCCAGCAGCTTAGATGGGACAGGGGGCCGAGAGACCCAGTACTTC.

This sequence joins TRBV11-2 and TRBJ2-1; no definite D call. The germline CDR1 and CDR2 sequences are SGHAT and FQNNGV. Trimming left V 6 bases short and J 4 bases short, with 16 bases between. The CDR3 is 15 amino acids. This CDR3 is CASSRVGLGYNEQFF. The CDR3 DNA reads as TGTGCCAGCAGTAGAGTAGGCCTTGGATACAATGAGCAGTTCTTC. Full variable domain (remainder filled in from reference TRBV11-2 and TRBJ2-1): EAGVAQSPRYKIIEKRQSVAFWCNPISGHATLYWYQQILGQGPKLLIQFQNNGVVDDSQLPKDRFSAERLKGVDSTLKIQPAKLEDSAVYLCASSRVGLGYNEQFFGPGTRLTVL.

The V and J genes are TRBV10-3 and TRBJ2-1, with TRBD2 identical over 12 bases. The J segment lost 3 bases and the V segment lost 2 bases, leaving 5 bases of the junction unmatched. The germline gives CDR1 ENHRY, CDR2 SYGVKD. The CDR3 loop spans 17 amino acids. In nucleotides, the CDR3 is TGTGCCATCAGTGAGCCTAGCGGGAGGGCCATCTACAATGAGCAGTTCTTC. It yields the protein CAISEPSGRAIYNEQFF.

This clonotype was picked up many times. This CDR3 reads CASSQDGGPRSLNEQFF. In DNA, the CDR3 is TGCGCCAGCAGCCAAGATGGTGGGCCTCGAAGTCTAAATGAGCAGTTCTTC. The chain combines TRBV4-3 with TRBJ2-1; D gene unclear. Germline CDR1 LGHNA, CDR2 YSLEER. V dropped 0 bases and J dropped 7 bases, with 19 bases sitting between them. This CDR3 spans 17 amino acids.

The V gene is TRBV6-1, the J gene TRBJ2-3, with 14 bases fitting TRBD2. V was clipped by 6 bases and J by 4 bases; unmatched bases: 12. Germline lookup yields CDR1 MNHNS and CDR2 SASEGT. This CDR3 is built from 18 residues. CDR3 protein: CASSTNGLAGGGSDTQYF. The CDR3 DNA sequence: TGTGCCAGCAGCACAAACGGACTAGCGGGGGGCGGATCAGATACGCAGTATTTT.